This is a list of T cell receptor beta chains from one sample in a study of T cell repertoires in cytomegalovirus infection. TCRdb called the reads again in MiXCR, with one record for every CDR3 protein. The repertoire holds some 900,000 distinct CDR3 sequences, with approximately 30% as singletons. Their cognate antigens are unknown. This specimen consisted of cultured CD8+ T cells from PBMCs, obtained from culture after CMV antigen stimulation. These receptors originate from a human donor in good health (CMV status not recorded). Some clones in this sample may be carry-over from other donors' samples. Each CDR3 is given with its conserved first and last residue. A D gene is named only where the DNA matches it firmly. Rows give clone size only sometimes, using once, few, many, or a class for an expanded clone.

d_gene: -
abundance: many
v_gene: TRBV7-2
j_gene: TRBJ1-2
CDR3aa: CASSSPYGYTF
CDR3nt: TGTGCCAGCAGCTCCCCCTATGGCTACACCTTC

d_gene: -
abundance: -
v_gene: TRBV20-1
j_gene: TRBJ2-7
CDR3aa: CSATGGYSYEQYF
CDR3nt: TGCAGTGCTACAGGGGGGTACTCCTACGAGCAGTACTTC

d_gene: -
abundance: -
v_gene: TRBV4-1
j_gene: TRBJ1-2
CDR3aa: CASSQDWRLNYGYTF
CDR3nt: TGTGCCAGCAGCCAAGACTGGCGACTCAACTATGGCTACACCTTC

d_gene: TRBD2
abundance: -
v_gene: TRBV7-6
j_gene: TRBJ2-7
CDR3aa: CASSVMAGGRYEQYF
CDR3nt: TGTGCCAGCAGCGTTATGGCGGGGGGACGTTACGAGCAGTACTTC

d_gene: -
abundance: -
v_gene: TRBV7-6
j_gene: TRBJ2-5
CDR3aa: CASSLVSGAEATQYF
CDR3nt: TGTGCCAGCAGCTTAGTTTCAGGAGCAGAGGCGACCCAGTACTTC

d_gene: TRBD1
abundance: -
v_gene: TRBV7-9
j_gene: TRBJ2-1
CDR3aa: CASSLRDRREQFF
CDR3nt: TGTGCCAGCAGCCTTCGGGACAGGCGGGAGCAGTTCTTC

d_gene: -
abundance: few
v_gene: TRBV27
j_gene: TRBJ1-4
CDR3aa: CASSRLAGFNEKLFF
CDR3nt: TGTGCCAGCAGCCGACTGGCGGGGTTTAATGAAAAACTGTTTTTT

d_gene: -
abundance: few
v_gene: TRBV2
j_gene: TRBJ2-5
CDR3aa: CASSRPTEGETQYF
CDR3nt: TGTGCCAGCAGTCGCCCCACGGAGGGAGAGACCCAGTACTTC

d_gene: -
abundance: -
v_gene: TRBV12-3/TRBV12-4
j_gene: TRBJ1-5
CDR3aa: CASSLKGLGSNQPQHF
CDR3nt: TGTGCCAGCAGTTTAAAGGGTTTGGGGAGCAATCAGCCCCAGCATTTT

d_gene: -
abundance: many
v_gene: TRBV6-5
j_gene: TRBJ1-1
CDR3aa: CASSYRGLSEAFF
CDR3nt: TGTGCCAGCAGTTACAGGGGTTTGTCTGAAGCTTTCTTT

d_gene: TRBD1
abundance: -
v_gene: TRBV6-5
j_gene: TRBJ2-3
CDR3aa: CARGTGSVPATSSSTDTQYF
CDR3nt: TGTGCCAGAGGGACAGGGAGCGTTCCGGCAACCTCATCTAGCACAGATACGCAGTATTTT

d_gene: -
abundance: few
v_gene: TRBV9
j_gene: TRBJ2-6
CDR3aa: CASSVDGSRHTGANVLTF
CDR3nt: TGTGCCAGCAGCGTAGATGGGAGCCGACATACTGGGGCCAACGTCCTGACTTTC

d_gene: -
abundance: -
v_gene: TRBV12-3/TRBV12-4
j_gene: TRBJ2-3
CDR3aa: CASTSSDTQYF
CDR3nt: TGTGCCAGCACATCATCAGATACGCAGTATTTT

d_gene: -
abundance: -
v_gene: TRBV4-3
j_gene: TRBJ1-5
CDR3aa: CASSPKRGVPLQHF
CDR3nt: TGCGCCAGCAGCCCGAAAAGAGGAGTCCCCCTCCAGCATTTT

d_gene: -
abundance: -
v_gene: TRBV2
j_gene: TRBJ1-1
CDR3aa: CASTSPIGVNTEAFF
CDR3nt: TGTGCCAGCACTTCCCCTATTGGGGTTAACACTGAAGCTTTCTTT

d_gene: -
abundance: -
v_gene: TRBV2
j_gene: TRBJ2-7
CDR3aa: CASSEAQGIVHEQYF
CDR3nt: TGTGCCAGCAGTGAAGCGCAGGGAATAGTCCACGAGCAGTACTTC

d_gene: -
abundance: -
v_gene: TRBV27
j_gene: TRBJ1-3
CDR3aa: CASSLSWGNPLNTIYF
CDR3nt: TGTGCCAGCAGTTTATCGTGGGGTAACCCCCTGAACACCATATATTTT

d_gene: TRBD1
abundance: few
v_gene: TRBV12-3/TRBV12-4
j_gene: TRBJ2-5
CDR3aa: CASIGTDYEQETQYF
CDR3nt: TGTGCCAGCATTGGGACAGACTATGAACAAGAGACCCAGTACTTC

d_gene: -
abundance: few
v_gene: TRBV20-1
j_gene: TRBJ2-1
CDR3aa: CSALQQGTSYGNEQFF
CDR3nt: TGCAGTGCTTTACAACAGGGGACTAGTTACGGCAATGAGCAGTTCTTC

d_gene: TRBD2
abundance: few
v_gene: TRBV12-3/TRBV12-4
j_gene: TRBJ2-1
CDR3aa: CALSLGAGGLDEQFF
CDR3nt: TGTGCCTTATCCTTGGGGGCGGGGGGGTTGGATGAGCAGTTCTTC

d_gene: -
abundance: once
v_gene: TRBV24-1
j_gene: TRBJ1-5
CDR3aa: CATNNRVSNQPQHF
CDR3nt: TGTGCCACCAACAACAGGGTGAGCAATCAGCCCCAGCATTTT

d_gene: -
abundance: -
v_gene: TRBV15
j_gene: TRBJ2-3
CDR3aa: CATSRVGGTYPDTQYF
CDR3nt: TGTGCCACCAGCAGAGTGGGGGGGACATACCCAGATACGCAGTATTTT

d_gene: TRBD2
abundance: many
v_gene: TRBV12-3/TRBV12-4
j_gene: TRBJ2-1
CDR3aa: CASSPTGGGLVDEQFF
CDR3nt: TGTGCCAGCAGCCCCACGGGGGGGGGGCTCGTAGATGAGCAGTTCTTC

d_gene: -
abundance: -
v_gene: TRBV20-1
j_gene: TRBJ1-1
CDR3aa: CSAGTPAMNTEAFF
CDR3nt: TGCAGTGCCGGGACACCCGCCATGAACACTGAAGCTTTCTTT

d_gene: -
abundance: many
v_gene: TRBV14
j_gene: TRBJ2-5
CDR3aa: CASSQDRLRVETQYF
CDR3nt: TGTGCCAGCAGCCAAGATCGACTACGCGTAGAGACCCAGTACTTC

d_gene: -
abundance: -
v_gene: TRBV6-1
j_gene: TRBJ2-1
CDR3aa: CASSEVSAASSYNEQFF
CDR3nt: TGTGCCAGCAGTGAAGTCAGCGCAGCCTCATCCTACAATGAGCAGTTCTTC

d_gene: -
abundance: -
v_gene: TRBV12-3/TRBV12-4
j_gene: TRBJ1-1
CDR3aa: CASSFPRVRAFF
CDR3nt: TGTGCCAGCAGTTTCCCCCGGGTGAGGGCTTTCTTT

d_gene: -
abundance: few
v_gene: TRBV4-1
j_gene: TRBJ1-1
CDR3aa: CASSLFVPTGNTEAFF
CDR3nt: TGCGCCAGCAGCCTATTCGTACCTACAGGTAACACTGAAGCTTTCTTT

d_gene: TRBD1
abundance: few
v_gene: TRBV6-1
j_gene: TRBJ1-4
CDR3aa: CASRSGTGTIEKLFF
CDR3nt: TGTGCCAGCAGGTCCGGGACAGGGACCATTGAAAAACTGTTTTTT

d_gene: TRBD1
abundance: once
v_gene: TRBV27
j_gene: TRBJ2-1
CDR3aa: CASRAGGQGSRGEQFF
CDR3nt: TGTGCCAGCAGAGCCGGGGGACAGGGGAGTCGGGGTGAGCAGTTCTTC

d_gene: TRBD2
abundance: many
v_gene: TRBV12-3/TRBV12-4
j_gene: TRBJ2-2
CDR3aa: CASSLKGYGGDTAPNTGELFF
CDR3nt: TGTGCCAGCAGTTTAAAAGGTTACGGGGGGGATACAGCCCCGAACACCGGGGAGCTGTTTTTT

d_gene: -
abundance: few
v_gene: TRBV12-3/TRBV12-4
j_gene: TRBJ1-5
CDR3aa: CASIASSGYSNQPQHF
CDR3nt: TGTGCCAGCATCGCGTCGTCGGGGTATAGCAATCAGCCCCAGCATTTT

d_gene: -
abundance: -
v_gene: TRBV7-9
j_gene: TRBJ2-1
CDR3aa: CASTGINNEQFF
CDR3nt: TGTGCCAGCACTGGGATTAACAATGAGCAGTTCTTC

d_gene: -
abundance: -
v_gene: TRBV6-1
j_gene: TRBJ2-1
CDR3aa: CASSGPGGRGIYNEQFF
CDR3nt: TGTGCCAGCAGTGGCCCCGGTGGCAGGGGAATATACAATGAGCAGTTCTTC

d_gene: -
abundance: few
v_gene: TRBV7-9
j_gene: TRBJ1-1
CDR3aa: CASSRQAANTEAFF
CDR3nt: TGTGCCAGCAGCCGACAGGCGGCGAACACTGAAGCTTTCTTT

d_gene: -
abundance: many
v_gene: TRBV7-6
j_gene: TRBJ2-5
CDR3aa: CASSLRAETQYF
CDR3nt: TGTGCCAGCAGCCTTAGGGCGGAGACCCAGTACTTC

d_gene: -
abundance: -
v_gene: TRBV7-6
j_gene: TRBJ1-5
CDR3aa: CASSQSLGVHQPQHF
CDR3nt: TGTGCCAGCAGCCAAAGTCTTGGGGTCCACCAGCCCCAGCATTTT